The 13 T cell receptor beta chains given below trace back to one sample, sequenced in a study of blood T cells in healthy people across ages. Together with a sample-barcoded 5' primer, a J-beta primer mix was included in a second PCR lasting roughly 6 to 12 cycles. TCRdb analysed the 5' RACE reads with MiXCR anew, one entry per CDR3 protein. The sample contains about 750,000 distinct CDR3 sequences, roughly 50% of which appear only once. The material sequenced was blood. The source of these receptors is a man older than 75 in good health.

This clonotype was seen a handful of times. The chain couples TRBV2 to TRBJ2-6; D remains ambiguous. V shed 4 bases and J shed 11 bases, with 12 bases lying between them. The CDR3 has 13 residues. The germline V gene encodes CDR1 SNHLY and CDR2 FYNNEI. CDR3 DNA: TGTGCCAGCAGTGTAATTATGGACGACGTCCTGACTTTC. It codes for CASSVIMDDVLTF.

This CDR3 reads CATSDSRKREGYNEQFF. The CDR3 DNA is TGTGCCACCAGTGATTCCCGGAAGCGGGAGGGGTACAATGAGCAGTTCTTC. This chain connects TRBV24-1 to TRBJ2-1, with 10 bases fitting TRBD2. The CDR3 consists of 17 residues. The germline CDR1 and CDR2 sequences are KGHDR and SFDVKD. V was pared by 2 bases and J by 4 bases, with 7 bases of the junction left unmatched.

The CDR3, as DNA: TGCAGTGCTAGGATAACAGGGCGGAGTTCACCCCTCCACTTT. It encodes CSARITGRSSPLHF. V is TRBV20-1 and J is TRBJ1-6; the D gene is possibly TRBD1 (6 bases). V lost 3 bases, J lost 9 bases, and 15 bases lay in between. Germline CDR1 and CDR2: DFQATT and SNEGSKA (reference sequence). The CDR3 loop spans 14 amino acids.

V usage is TRBV12-3 or TRBV12-4 and J usage is TRBJ2-7; D not certain. The CDR3 covers 15 residues. The ends were cut back, 2 bases at V and 0 bases at J, with 11 bases in the middle. The CDR3 protein is CASSLRQDGSYEQYF. The CDR3 DNA is TGTGCCAGCAGTTTACGGCAGGACGGCTCCTACGAGCAGTACTTC.

The chain links TRBV2 to TRBJ1-4; unclear D gene. This CDR3 spans 14 amino acids. Trimming took 2 bases from V and 8 from J, leaving 12 bases between them. Per the germline V gene, CDR1 is SNHLY and CDR2 is FYNNEI. DNA of the CDR3: TGTGCCAGCAGTGAACTTACAGCGGGGGAAAAACTGTTTTTT. It specifies CASSELTAGEKLFF.

Comments on this clonotype: A clone one base away is much larger, so this may be a read error. The chain uses TRBV11-2 and TRBJ2-5; D unresolved. The CDR3 runs 13 residues. Germline CDR1 SGHAT, CDR2 FQNNGV. The CDR3 region is CARSLDLGETQYF. DNA of the CDR3: TGTGCCCGCAGCTTAGACCTAGGAGAGACCCAGTACTTC.

This chain joins TRBV20-1 and TRBJ2-2; 8 bases are a match to TRBD2. Trimming removed 1 base from V and 5 bases from J; junction bases left unmatched: 3. The CDR3 loop spans 14 amino acids. Germline CDR1 reads DFQATT; CDR2 reads SNEGSKA (reference sequence). DNA of the CDR3: TGCAGTGCTAGAGTCTCTAGCGGGACCGGGGAGCTGTTTTTT. Amino acid sequence: CSARVSSGTGELFF.

CDR3 residues: CASSEARTSNTGELFF. Written as DNA, the CDR3 is TGTGCCAGCAGTGAAGCGAGGACAAGCAACACCGGGGAGCTGTTTTTT. The rearrangement joins TRBV2 to TRBJ2-2; D might be TRBD1 (5 bases). The CDR3 length is 16 residues. Germline CDR1 is SNHLY and CDR2 is FYNNEI. Between the trimmed V and J ends, which lost 0 bases and 2 bases, there was a span of 10 bases.

In DNA, the CDR3 is TGCGCCAGCAGTGAGGGACTAGCGAGCTACGAGCAGTACTTC. Translating gives CASSEGLASYEQYF. The V and J genes are TRBV10-1 and TRBJ2-5, with 9 nucleotides matching TRBD2. The closer fit of TRBJ2-7 to the DNA end suggests the J call may be wrong. CDR1 and CDR2 (germline): WNHNN, SYGVQD (reference sequence). The CDR3 consists of 14 residues.

The chain has TRBV5-1 and TRBJ2-3, with 9 nucleotides matching TRBD1. The trim removed 3 bases at V and 2 bases at J, leaving 1 base unmatched. CDR3 length: 14 amino acids. The germline gives CDR1 SGHRS, CDR2 YFSETQ. As DNA, the CDR3 is TGCGCCAGCAGCTGGGACAGGGTCACAGATACGCAGTATTTT. The encoded protein is CASSWDRVTDTQYF.

This clonotype is a singleton in its sample. CDR3 DNA sequence: TGTGCCAGCAGGGCGACTAGCGGGAGGCCTCACAGATACGCGTATTTT. Encoded protein: CASRATSGRPHRYAYF. The rearrangement uses TRBV2 and TRBJ2-3; TRBD2 matches at 13 bases. The V segment lost 6 bases and the J segment 14 bases; nucleotides outside the gene matches: 17. Germline V gene data show CDR1 as SNHLY and CDR2 as FYNNEI. The CDR3 runs to 16 residues.

This sequence joins TRBV9 and TRBJ2-2, with TRBD2 identical over 11 bases. The ends lost 4 bases at V and 7 bases at J; junction bases unmatched: 9. This CDR3 is 16 amino acids long. CDR1 and CDR2 from the germline V gene are SGDLS and YYNGEE. This chain's CDR3 is CASSLSGRALFGELFF. The CDR3 DNA is TGTGCCAGCAGCCTTAGCGGGAGGGCCCTCTTCGGGGAGCTGTTTTTT.

This chain joins TRBV12-3 or TRBV12-4 and TRBJ2-7; TRBD2 matches 11 bases. After removal of 6 bases from V and 7 bases from J, the junction contained 11 bases not matched to a gene. The CDR3 has 15 amino acids. CDR3 DNA: TGTGCCAGCAGACGCAGGGGGACTAGCGGTAATGAGCAGTACTTC. It codes for CASRRRGTSGNEQYF.